One and the same sample provided the 26 T cell receptor beta chains below, sequenced in a study of T cell responses to AZD1222 COVID-19 vaccine. Profiled with immunoSEQ multiplex PCR; TCRdb holds only in-frame clones, not every one. The table lists about 120,000 clones, more than 85% of them singletons. The material was peripheral blood, obtained 28 days after the second AZD1222 dose. The receptors come from an adult who received the AZD1222 COVID-19 vaccine.

V usage is TRBV5-1 and J usage is TRBJ1-1; no firm D call. CDR1 is SGHRS, CDR2 YFSETQ, per germline. The CDR3 has 13 residues. Deletions cut 3 bases from V and 4 bases from J, with 10 bases between. The CDR3 loop reads CASSWGVGTEAFF. In DNA form, the CDR3 reads TGCGCCAGCAGCTGGGGTGTCGGCACTGAAGCTTTCTTT.

The chain employs TRBV10-3 and TRBJ1-3; 8 positions agree with TRBD1. The junction had 7 bases not matched to a gene; V was cut back by 1 base and J by 8 bases. The CDR3 totals 15 residues. In germline, CDR1 is ENHRY, CDR2 SYGVKD. DNA for the CDR3: TGTGCCATCAGTGAGTTCGACAGGGGTGACGACACCATATATTTT. Translated: CAISEFDRGDDTIYF.

V is TRBV5-4 and J is TRBJ2-7, with TRBD2 as a possible D gene (6 bases). The V gene lost 4 bases and the J gene lost 0 bases, with 14 bases spanning the gap. Germline V gene data show CDR1 as SGHNT and CDR2 as YYREEE (reference sequence). The CDR3 is 15 residues long. CDR3 DNA sequence: TGTGCCAGCAGCGTTATTGGACTAAGCTCCTACGAGCAGTACTTC. Translated, it gives CASSVIGLSSYEQYF.

This sequence joins TRBV19 and TRBJ1-1, with TRBD1 matching 9 bases. J lost 3 bases, V lost 3 bases, and 5 bases had no gene match. The CDR3 spans 15 residues. Germline CDR1 is LNHDA and CDR2 is SQIVND (reference sequence). The CDR3 spells CASSIGGQGDTEAFF. The CDR3 region has the DNA TGTGCCAGTAGTATTGGGGGACAGGGAGACACTGAAGCTTTCTTT.

The chain has TRBV18 and TRBJ1-1; the D gene is possibly TRBD1 (5 bases). Germline CDR1 reads KGHSH; CDR2 reads LQKENI. Trimming removed 6 bases from V and 8 bases from J, with 13 bases in between. The CDR3 is 12 residues long. The CDR3 bases are TGTGCCAGCTCGAGGAGGGAGGGGGAAGCTTTCTTT. It codes for CASSRREGEAFF.

In its sample, this clone was seen many times. For the CDR3, the DNA is TGCGCCAGCAGCTCCGGAAGGACTAGCGGCCACTACGAGCAGTACTTC. Translated, it gives CASSSGRTSGHYEQYF. The V call is TRBV5-1, the J call TRBJ2-7; TRBD2 agrees at 10 bases. CDR1 SGHRS and CDR2 YFSETQ come from the germline V gene. This CDR3 has 16 amino acids. With V trimmed by 3 bases and J by 3 bases, 9 bases remained unmatched.

The rearrangement links TRBV5-6 to TRBJ2-7; 8 nucleotides agree with TRBD2. CDR1 is SGHDT, CDR2 YYEEEE, per germline. Trimming at V came to 4 bases and at J to 3 bases, leaving 9 bases not matched to a gene. This CDR3 spans 15 amino acids. The CDR3 DNA follows: TGTGCCAGCAGCCCGGGGGGGGAGGGCCGCTACGAGCAGTACTTC. Encoded protein: CASSPGGEGRYEQYF.

Turning to this clone: Other DNA sequences in this specimen translate into the identical CDR3. V and J are TRBV18 and TRBJ2-5; 8 bases match TRBD1. The germline V gene encodes CDR1 KGHSH and CDR2 LQKENI. The CDR3 runs to 14 residues. Trimming at V came to 4 bases and at J to 1 base, leaving 2 bases not matched to a gene. The CDR3, as DNA: TGTGCCAGCTCACGCACAGGGGGCCAAGAGACCCAGTACTTC. Translating gives CASSRTGGQETQYF.

The chain employs TRBV10-3 and TRBJ1-4; D is perhaps TRBD1 (6 bases). The CDR3 runs to 16 residues. Trimming removed 2 bases at V and 8 bases at J, with 18 bases between. Germline V gene data show CDR1 as ENHRY and CDR2 as SYGVKD. CDR3: CAISETPTGMGEKLFF. CDR3 DNA sequence: TGTGCCATCAGTGAGACCCCGACAGGTATGGGGGAAAAACTGTTTTTT.

The genes are TRBV6-2 or TRBV6-3 and TRBJ2-3, with D perhaps matching TRBD1 or TRBD2 (5 bases each). Germline CDR1 reads MNHEY; CDR2 reads SVGEGT. Deletions cut 0 bases from V and 1 base from J, with 8 bases between. This CDR3 region has 15 residues. CDR3 in DNA: TGTGCCAGCAGTTACTCGAGAGGGGGCACAGATACGCAGTATTTT. This gives the protein CASSYSRGGTDTQYF.

The chain carries TRBV10-3 and TRBJ1-1; D gene uncertain. Trimming removed 9 bases from V and 8 bases from J, with 13 bases in between. This CDR3 is 11 amino acids long. Germline V lookup: CDR1 ENHRY, CDR2 SYGVKD. The CDR3 protein is CAMGTGSEAFF. The CDR3 DNA reads as TGTGCCATGGGAACCGGGTCAGAAGCTTTCTTT.

J is TRBJ2-3 and V is TRBV5-8, with 8 bases fitting TRBD1. Germline values: CDR1 SGHTS, CDR2 YDEGEE. V shed 4 bases, J shed 2 bases, and the junction held 6 bases outside the gene matches. The CDR3 runs to 15 residues. The CDR3 region is CASSLGTGPTDTQYF. The CDR3, as DNA: TGTGCCAGCAGCCTGGGGACAGGACCCACAGATACGCAGTATTTT.

This sequence joins TRBV4-1 and TRBJ2-3; 9 bases match TRBD1. CDR1 is MGHRA, CDR2 YSYEKL, per germline. The CDR3 loop spans 15 amino acids. Trimming took 2 bases from V and 3 from J; bases not matched to a gene: 3. Written as DNA, the CDR3 is TGCGCCAGCAGCCAATCTGGACAGGGGACAGATACGCAGTATTTT. As protein: CASSQSGQGTDTQYF.

The chain employs TRBV27 and TRBJ2-2; D is unresolved. Germline CDR1 and CDR2: MNHEY and SMNVEV (reference sequence). V was pared by 3 bases and J by 6 bases, with 17 bases between. The CDR3 length is 16 residues. CDR3 residues: CASSFRTPSVSGELFF. Written as DNA, the CDR3 is TGTGCCAGCAGTTTTCGTACCCCGTCCGTCTCCGGGGAGCTGTTTTTT.

The J gene is TRBJ2-6, the V gene TRBV5-1, with TRBD2 as a possible D gene (6 bases). The CDR3 spans 18 residues. V was clipped by 0 bases and J by 0 bases, with 13 bases between them. Germline CDR1 and CDR2: SGHRS and YFSETQ. The CDR3 region has the DNA TGCGCCAGCAGCTTGGTACCAGGGCGGGACTCTGGGGCCAACGTCCTGACTTTC. As protein: CASSLVPGRDSGANVLTF.

V is TRBV18 and J is TRBJ2-1; 9 bases fit TRBD2. Germline V gene lookup returns CDR1 KGHSH and CDR2 LQKENI. This CDR3 has 16 amino acids. V trimming: 0 bases; J trimming: 6 bases; junction bases outside the gene matches: 6. CDR3 protein: CASSPPGLAGANEQFF. The CDR3 nucleotides read TGTGCCAGCTCACCACCGGGGTTAGCGGGGGCCAATGAGCAGTTCTTC.

This rearrangement joins TRBV28 to TRBJ2-5; TRBD2 matches 8 bases. The germline V gene encodes CDR1 MDHEN and CDR2 SYDVKM. V lost 6 bases to trimming and J lost 2 bases; unmatched junction nucleotides: 2. The CDR3 sequence is 13 residues long. The CDR3 sequence: CASSERGQETQYF. Written as DNA, the CDR3 is TGTGCCAGCAGCGAGCGGGGGCAAGAGACCCAGTACTTC. Combining the CDR3 with reference TRBV28 and TRBJ2-5 gives the whole variable domain DVKVTQSSRYLVKRTGEKVFLECVQDMDHENMFWYRQDPGLGLRLIYFSYDVKMKEKGDIPEGYSVSREKKERFSLILESASTNQTSMYLCASSERGQETQYFGPGTRLLVL.

This chain connects TRBV3-1 (or the pseudogene TRBV3-2) to TRBJ2-3; 10 nucleotides agree with TRBD2. V lost 6 bases, J lost 1 base, and 4 bases stayed unmatched. Germline V gives CDR1 LGHDT, CDR2 YNNKEL (reference sequence). This CDR3 has 15 amino acids. DNA for the CDR3: TGTGCCAGCAGTCATCTAGCGGGGGGCACAGATACGCAGTATTTT. Translated, it gives CASSHLAGGTDTQYF.

This clone was detected once. The chain links TRBV11-2 to TRBJ2-5; TRBD2 matches at 9 bases. CDR1 and CDR2 (germline): SGHAT, FQNNGV. The CDR3 extends over 15 amino acids. Trimming took 5 bases from V and 5 from J; bases not matched to a gene: 9. The CDR3 here is CASSPSGAGGETQYF. The DNA for the CDR3 is TGTGCCAGCAGCCCTAGTGGAGCGGGGGGTGAGACCCAGTACTTC.

The chain employs TRBV2 and TRBJ2-3, with 12 bases lining up with TRBD2. This CDR3 comprises 16 residues. V was clipped by 6 bases and J by 1 base; unmatched bases: 5. Germline V gene data show CDR1 as SNHLY and CDR2 as FYNNEI. Written as DNA, the CDR3 is TGTGCCAGCAGGGCCCCTAGCGGGGGGGGCACAGATACGCAGTATTTT. This codes for CASRAPSGGGTDTQYF. The full variable domain, with the rest looked up from reference TRBV2 and TRBJ2-3, is EPEVTQTPSHQVTQMGQEVILRCVPISNHLYFYWYRQILGQKVEFLVSFYNNEISEKSEIFDDQFSVERPDGSNFTLKIRSTKLEDSAMYFCASRAPSGGGTDTQYFGPGTRLTVL.

The chain links TRBV7-2 to TRBJ2-1; D possibly uses TRBD1 or TRBD2 (5 bases each). Germline lookup yields CDR1 SGHTA and CDR2 FQGNSA. CDR3 length: 15 amino acids. The V gene lost 1 base and the J gene lost 2 bases, with 9 bases spanning the gap. The DNA of the CDR3 is TGTGCCAGCAGCTTAGGACCGGGACCCTACAATGAGCAGTTCTTC. This codes for CASSLGPGPYNEQFF.

The chain uses TRBV29-1 and TRBJ2-7, with 7 bases aligning to TRBD2. V dropped 4 bases and J dropped 4; count of bases not matched to a gene: 1. Germline V gives CDR1 SQVTM, CDR2 ANQGSEA. The CDR3 consists of 11 residues. Here the CDR3 reads CSVGGGYEQYF. The CDR3 DNA reads TGCAGCGTTGGGGGGGGTTACGAGCAGTACTTC.

The CDR3 bases are TGTGCCAGCAGTGCAACGAGGACAGGGCGGAATTCACCCCTCCACTTT. It specifies CASSATRTGRNSPLHF. This chain joins TRBV6-1 and TRBJ1-6; 8 bases are shared with TRBD1. This CDR3 is 16 amino acids long. The trim removed 4 bases at V and 7 bases at J, leaving 9 bases unmatched. Per germline, CDR1 MNHNS and CDR2 SASEGT.

The chain couples TRBV7-9 to TRBJ2-7; TRBD2 is a possible D gene (6 bases). CDR1 and CDR2 (germline): SEHNR, FQNEAQ (reference sequence). The V end lost 4 bases, the J end lost 0 bases, and 13 bases lay between the germline ends. This CDR3 is 15 amino acids long. The CDR3 DNA reads as TGTGCCAGCAGCTCCCCTAGCGCCCGCTCCTACGAGCAGTACTTC. Protein sequence: CASSSPSARSYEQYF. Together with reference TRBV7-9 and TRBJ2-7, the CDR3 gives the full variable domain: DTGVSQNPRHKITKRGQNVTFRCDPISEHNRLYWYRQTLGQGPEFLTYFQNEAQLEKSRLLSDRFSAERPKGSFSTLEIQRTEQGDSAMYLCASSSPSARSYEQYFGPGTRLTVT.

This rearrangement joins TRBV13 to TRBJ1-1; 7 nucleotides match TRBD1. Per the germline V gene, CDR1 is PRHDT and CDR2 is FYEKMQ (reference sequence). V gave up 2 bases and J gave up 7 bases; unmatched junction bases: 16. The CDR3 covers 17 residues. The CDR3 protein is CASSLKHGGGGSLEAFF. CDR3 bases: TGTGCCAGCAGCTTAAAGCACGGAGGAGGGGGCTCTCTTGAAGCTTTCTTT.

The V and J genes are TRBV5-1 and TRBJ1-3, with a weak D call TRBD1 (6 bases). The CDR3 contains 15 residues. Germline assignment: CDR1 SGHRS and CDR2 YFSETQ. The ends were cut back, 0 bases at V and 4 bases at J, with 11 bases in the middle. In DNA, the CDR3 is TGCGCCAGCAGCTTGGCCGGGGGCTCGGGAAACACCATATATTTT. As protein: CASSLAGGSGNTIYF.